This TCR beta chain was obtained from a study of PD-1 blockade in classical Hodgkin lymphoma. Study-wide results and limits: The diversity seen at baseline in complete responders resembled that of newly diagnosed patients. Some patients began nivolumab under 1 year after ASCT. These patients were excluded from later analyses. A reduction in baseline TCR diversity was reportedly seen in newly diagnosed patients relative to healthy donors. TCR diversity rose significantly by C4D1 in CD4+ but not CD8+ cells.

V lost 1 base and J lost 0, with 10 bases in between. The V gene's germline CDR1 is SGHNT and CDR2 YYREEE (reference sequence). This CDR3 is built from 15 residues. This clone was observed a handful of times. Its antigen is unidentified. Stated time point: cycle 4 day 1 (C4D1), after 5 to 7 weeks of nivolumab. Each patient experienced a relapse that followed autologous stem cell transplantation, and brentuximab vedotin exposure varied. Using immunoSEQ multiplex PCR, the repertoire was profiled, and TCRdb retains in-frame clones only, with some absent. The data show around 50,000 clones, with approximately 76% seen just once and approximately 12% held by the top ten.

This specimen consisted of peripheral blood mononuclear cells (PBMCs), obtained before the fourth cycle of nivolumab. This chain connects TRBV5-4 to TRBJ1-2; TRBD1 might be the D (5 bases). The clonotype was recovered from a human donor with classical Hodgkin lymphoma. In DNA form, the CDR3 reads TGTGCCAGCAGCTTGCGGGCAGGGTCTAACTATGGCTACACCTTC. It yields the protein CASSLRAGSNYGYTF.